Presented here are 29 T cell receptor beta chains from one specimen sequenced in a study of cytomegalovirus exposure and HLA in healthy donors. The PCR had 60 Vbeta and 13 Jbeta primers. Here immunoSEQ multiplex PCR was the method, and the copy in TCRdb shows in-frame clones only, minus some. The data contain about 160,000 clones, around 77% of them singletons. Sequencing was performed on PBMCs. The receptors derive from a man younger than 40 in good health and CMV-seropositive.

CDR3 bases: TGTGCCAGCAGTTTTTTCGAGGACACCGGGGAGCTGTTTTTT. It encodes CASSFFEDTGELFF. V and J are TRBV27 and TRBJ2-2; D not certain. The V end lost 3 bases, the J end lost 3 bases, and 8 bases lay between the germline ends. Germline V CDR1 and CDR2: MNHEY, SMNVEV (reference sequence). The CDR3 totals 14 residues.

This sequence joins TRBV7-9 and TRBJ2-5, with 7 bases lining up with TRBD1. CDR1 is SEHNR, CDR2 FQNEAQ, per germline (reference sequence). The CDR3 sequence is 15 residues long. V lost 3 bases, J lost 4 bases, and 8 bases stayed unmatched. In DNA form, the CDR3 reads TGTGCCAGCAGCTTGGACAGGCTGGTCGGAGAGACCCAGTACTTC. Protein sequence: CASSLDRLVGETQYF.

This rearrangement joins TRBV30 to TRBJ1-2; D might be TRBD1 (5 bases). Germline lookup yields CDR1 GTSNPN and CDR2 SVGIG (reference sequence). Trimming pared 2 bases from V and 2 bases from J, leaving 9 bases between. The CDR3 runs 13 residues. This CDR3 is CAWSPGGNYGYTF. The CDR3 DNA sequence: TGTGCCTGGAGTCCGGGGGGGAACTATGGCTACACCTTC.

This chain uses TRBV5-4 with TRBJ2-2; unclear D gene. Trimming cost V 4 bases and J 5 bases, with 15 bases left between them. The CDR3 has 15 amino acids. Germline V lookup: CDR1 SGHNT, CDR2 YYREEE (reference sequence). CDR3 sequence reads: CASSPERLVTGELFF. CDR3 bases: TGTGCCAGCAGCCCGGAGAGGCTGGTAACCGGGGAGCTGTTTTTT.

Note on this clone: This sample also contains other DNA sequences that code for the same CDR3. V and J are TRBV6-5 and TRBJ2-7; possibly TRBD1 for D (5 bases). The V gene lost 5 bases and the J gene lost 4 bases, with 9 bases spanning the gap. The germline CDR1 and CDR2 sequences are MNHEY and SVGAGI. This CDR3 is built from 12 residues. The DNA of the CDR3 is TGTGCCAGCAGTCCCCAGGGTTACGAGCAGTACTTC. Its translation is CASSPQGYEQYF.

Remarks on this clone: Other DNA sequences of this sample code for an identical CDR3. The chain joins TRBV28 to TRBJ1-2, with 11 bases matching TRBD1. With 4 bases clipped from V and 7 bases from J, the junction kept 2 bases outside the gene matches. CDR1 and CDR2 from the germline V gene are MDHEN and SYDVKM. This CDR3 region has 13 residues. CDR3 loop: CASSSGQGGGYTF. The CDR3 region has the DNA TGTGCCAGCAGTTCGGGACAGGGGGGTGGCTACACCTTC.

The CDR3 spells CASSLPGTICEQYF. The CDR3, as DNA: TGCGCCAGCAGCTTACCCGGGACAATCTGCGAGCAGTACTTC. The chain recombines TRBV4-1 with TRBJ2-7, with TRBD1 as a possible D gene (6 bases). Germline-derived CDR1 and CDR2 are MGHRA and YSYEKL. V was shortened by 5 bases and J by 6 bases, with 17 bases between the two germline ends. The CDR3 totals 14 residues.

The V gene is TRBV12-5, the J gene TRBJ2-2; D uncertain. The CDR3 runs 13 residues. Between the trimmed V and J ends, which lost 1 base and 3 bases, there was a span of 3 bases. Per germline, CDR1 LGHNT and CDR2 FRNRAP. DNA for the CDR3: TGTGCTAGTGGTTTGGCTGACACCGGGGAGCTGTTTTTT. It yields the protein CASGLADTGELFF.

This chain connects TRBV18 to TRBJ1-5, with TRBD1 as a possible D gene (6 bases). This CDR3 spans 17 amino acids. Trimming shortened V by 3 bases and J by 0 bases, and 15 bases separated the two germline ends. Germline V lookup: CDR1 KGHSH, CDR2 LQKENI. In nucleotides, the CDR3 is TGTGCCAGCTCACCCCGGACCCGGACAGCTAGCAATCAGCCCCAGCATTTT. Encoded protein: CASSPRTRTASNQPQHF.

The chain is built from TRBV7-2 and TRBJ2-3; D is perhaps TRBD1 (6 bases). The V end lost 9 bases, the J end lost 4 bases, and 17 bases lay between the germline ends. Germline values: CDR1 SGHTA, CDR2 FQGNSA. The CDR3 runs 14 residues. CDR3 loop: CASGRQVGADTQYF. DNA of the CDR3: TGTGCCAGTGGGCGACAGGTTGGCGCAGATACGCAGTATTTT.

A few counts support this clone. The rearrangement joins TRBV6-1 to TRBJ2-5, with 7 bases that match TRBD2. The germline V gene encodes CDR1 MNHNS and CDR2 SASEGT. Unmatched junction bases numbered 3, after V lost 6 bases and J lost 2 bases. This CDR3 has 13 residues. This CDR3 reads CASRGTNQETQYF. In DNA form, the CDR3 reads TGTGCCAGCAGGGGGACTAATCAAGAGACCCAGTACTTC.

The J gene is TRBJ2-7, the V gene TRBV29-1, with 10 bases lining up with TRBD2. The trim removed 5 bases at V and 3 bases at J, leaving 4 bases unmatched. Germline values: CDR1 SQVTM, CDR2 ANQGSEA. This CDR3 is 13 amino acids long. The CDR3 sequence is CSVRGLALYEQYF. The CDR3 nucleotides are TGCAGCGTTCGGGGACTAGCGCTCTACGAGCAGTACTTC.

The V call is TRBV2, the J call TRBJ2-3, with TRBD1 as a possible D gene (7 bases). V was trimmed by 6 bases and J by 0 bases, leaving 13 bases between them. The CDR3 is 15 residues long. The germline gives CDR1 SNHLY, CDR2 FYNNEI. CDR3: CASSRSGGSTDTQYF. CDR3 DNA: TGTGCCAGCAGCCGATCAGGGGGGAGCACAGATACGCAGTATTTT.

A few counts support this clone. The chain is built from TRBV19 and TRBJ2-3; D gene uncertain. V shed 2 bases and J shed 10 bases, with 7 bases lying between them. CDR1 and CDR2 from the germline V gene are LNHDA and SQIVND (reference sequence). The length of the CDR3 is 11 residues. The CDR3 protein is CASSIRFSQYF. The CDR3, as DNA: TGTGCCAGTAGTATACGGTTCTCGCAGTATTTT. Together with reference TRBV19 and TRBJ2-3, the CDR3 gives the full variable domain: DGGITQSPKYLFRKEGQNVTLSCEQNLNHDAMYWYRQDPGQGLRLIYYSQIVNDFQKGDIAEGYSVSREKKESFPLTVTSAQKNPTAFYLCASSIRFSQYFGPGTRLTVL.

On this clone: The same CDR3 arises from other DNA sequences in this sample as well. This chain connects TRBV7-2 to TRBJ2-7; TRBD1 aligns across 8 bases. J gave up 4 bases and V 5 bases, and 7 bases lay outside the gene matches. Germline loops: CDR1 SGHTA, CDR2 FQGNSA. This CDR3 is built from 14 residues. In nucleotides, the CDR3 is TGTGCCAGCAGCCCCGGACAGGGTCGATACGAGCAGTACTTC. This gives the protein CASSPGQGRYEQYF.

The chain links TRBV4-3 to TRBJ1-4; 7 nucleotides line up with TRBD1. In germline, CDR1 is LGHNA, CDR2 YSLEER. The CDR3 has 14 residues. V trimming: 6 bases; J trimming: 4 bases; junction bases outside the gene matches: 5. In nucleotides, the CDR3 is TGCGCCAGCAGACCGGGGGACAGTAATGAAAAACTGTTTTTT. Protein sequence: CASRPGDSNEKLFF.

This rearrangement joins TRBV7-9 to TRBJ2-2; D is uncertain. V gave up 4 bases and J gave up 2 bases, with 14 bases separating them. Per the germline V gene, CDR1 is SEHNR and CDR2 is FQNEAQ (reference sequence). The CDR3 covers 16 residues. CDR3 sequence (DNA): TGTGCCAGCAGCTCGCAGGTTCCCCCAAACACCGGGGAGCTGTTTTTT. Translating gives CASSSQVPPNTGELFF.

The chain has TRBV5-5 and TRBJ2-1; TRBD1 matches at 7 bases. V shed 5 bases, J shed 6 bases, and the junction held 2 bases outside the gene matches. Per the germline V gene, CDR1 is SGHKS and CDR2 is YYEKEE (reference sequence). The CDR3 runs to 12 residues. The CDR3 DNA is TGTGCCAGCAGTACAGGGGTCAATGAGCAGTTCTTC. Translated, it gives CASSTGVNEQFF. The full variable domain, in which reference TRBV5-5 and TRBJ2-1 provide the parts outside the CDR3, is DAGVTQSPTHLIKTRGQQVTLRCSPISGHKSVSWYQQVLGQGPQFIFQYYEKEERGRGNFPDRFSARQFPNYSSELNVNALLLGDSALYLCASSTGVNEQFFGPGTRLTVL.

This chain uses TRBV28 with TRBJ2-7; the match to TRBD1 covers 7 bases. The CDR3 contains 13 residues. Germline V CDR1 and CDR2: MDHEN, SYDVKM. After removal of 3 bases from V and 8 bases from J, the junction contained 7 bases not matched to a gene. The CDR3 loop is CASSLRTGRKQYF. DNA for the CDR3: TGTGCCAGCAGTTTGCGGACAGGACGAAAGCAGTACTTC.

This chain connects TRBV2 to TRBJ2-7; 10 bases agree with TRBD2. Looked up from germline, CDR1 is SNHLY and CDR2 is FYNNEI. The CDR3 is made up of 14 amino acids. Trimming cost V 6 bases and J 4 bases; bases outside gene matches: 6. The chain's CDR3 is CASRPGTSVYEQYF. The CDR3 coding sequence is TGTGCCAGCAGGCCCGGGACTAGCGTATACGAGCAGTACTTC.

This clone was detected only a few times. CDR3 bases: TGTGCCAGCAGTCGAAGATCTGCGACTAGCGGGGGATACGAGCAGTACTTC. It translates to CASSRRSATSGGYEQYF. The rearrangement links TRBV25-1 to TRBJ2-7, with 12 bases identical to TRBD2. This CDR3 is built from 17 residues. CDR1 is MGHDK, CDR2 SYGVNS, per germline. With V trimmed by 5 bases and J by 4 bases, 12 bases remained unmatched.

The rearrangement joins TRBV16 to TRBJ1-2; D is possibly TRBD1 (5 bases). Trimming took 0 bases from V and 6 from J, leaving 11 bases between them. CDR1 KGHSY and CDR2 FQNENV come from the germline V gene. This CDR3 is 14 amino acids long. The CDR3 nucleotides read TGTGCCAGCAGCCAATCAGAGGCAGGGAATGGCTACACCTTC. Its protein is CASSQSEAGNGYTF.

This clone was observed a handful of times. The chain joins TRBV5-6 to TRBJ2-2, with 7 bases matching TRBD1. CDR3 length: 16 residues. Germline assignment: CDR1 SGHDT and CDR2 YYEEEE. V gave up 0 bases and J gave up 0 bases; unmatched junction bases: 2. CDR3 DNA: TGTGCCAGCAGCTTGGGAGGGGGCGCGAACACCGGGGAGCTGTTTTTT. Encoded protein: CASSLGGGANTGELFF.

This chain connects TRBV5-1 to TRBJ1-1; TRBD1 agrees at 7 bases. The CDR3 totals 14 residues. Germline loops: CDR1 SGHRS, CDR2 YFSETQ. V dropped 3 bases and J dropped 1; count of bases not matched to a gene: 3. CDR3 region: CASSWRTGNTEAFF. The CDR3 DNA is TGCGCCAGCAGCTGGCGGACAGGGAACACTGAAGCTTTCTTT.

This rearrangement joins TRBV2 to TRBJ2-2, with D possibly being TRBD1 (6 bases). The V end lost 11 bases, the J end lost 1 base, and 17 bases lay between the germline ends. Germline values: CDR1 SNHLY, CDR2 FYNNEI. The CDR3 sequence is 15 residues long. The DNA for the CDR3 is TGTGCCCTCCCGGTCAGGGGCGAGAACACCGGGGAGCTGTTTTTT. Translation: CALPVRGENTGELFF. The entire variable domain, with the rest obtained from reference TRBV2 and TRBJ2-2, is as follows: EPEVTQTPSHQVTQMGQEVILRCVPISNHLYFYWYRQILGQKVEFLVSFYNNEISEKSEIFDDQFSVERPDGSNFTLKIRSTKLEDSAMYFCALPVRGENTGELFFGEGSRLTVL.

This chain joins TRBV5-6 and TRBJ2-6, with D perhaps matching TRBD1 (5 bases). CDR1 and CDR2 from the germline V gene are SGHDT and YYEEEE. V was clipped by 2 bases and J by 4 bases, with 16 bases between them. CDR3 length: 17 residues. DNA for the CDR3: TGTGCCAGCAGCTTAGCCCGCAGGGTGCGCGGGGCCAACGTCCTGACTTTC. Translated: CASSLARRVRGANVLTF. Based on the CDR3 plus reference TRBV5-6 and TRBJ2-6, the full variable domain is DAGVTQSPTHLIKTRGQQVTLRCSPKSGHDTVSWYQQALGQGPQFIFQYYEEEERQRGNFPDRFSGHQFPNYSSELNVNALLLGDSALYLCASSLARRVRGANVLTFGAGSRLTVL.

This chain links TRBV9 with TRBJ1-2; tentative D call: TRBD1 (6 bases). The CDR3 runs to 15 residues. Germline V gene sequence: CDR1 SGDLS, CDR2 YYNGEE. The ends were cut back, 6 bases at V and 2 bases at J, with 17 bases in the middle. CDR3: CASTRDTLGNYGYTF. The CDR3 DNA sequence: TGTGCCAGCACCAGGGACACCCTAGGCAACTATGGCTACACCTTC.

Comments on this clone: Distinct nucleotide sequences in the sample also encode this CDR3. The CDR3 protein is CASSPGSNQPQHF. CDR3 DNA: TGTGCCAGCAGCCCGGGGAGCAATCAGCCCCAGCATTTT. The rearrangement links TRBV7-2 to TRBJ1-5; D ambiguous. Trimming removed 5 bases from V and 1 base from J, with 6 bases in between. Germline-derived CDR1 and CDR2 are SGHTA and FQGNSA. The CDR3 runs to 13 residues.

The rearrangement joins TRBV23-1 to TRBJ1-6; 12 positions agree with TRBD1. TRBV23-1 counts as an open reading frame of uncertain function. V lost 4 bases and J lost 3; bases outside the gene matches: 1. The CDR3 has 16 amino acids. CDR3 coding DNA: TGCGCCAGCAGTCGGGACAGGGGGCTCTATAATTCACCCCTCCACTTT. Translation: CASSRDRGLYNSPLHF.